The T cell receptor (beta chain) described here comes from a study of T-cell memory formation after mild COVID-19. This clonotype turned up a few times. The authors produced TCR alpha and TCR beta cDNA libraries with sample barcodes and UMIs by 5'RACE using constant-segment primers. One entry per CDR3 protein results from TCRdb running MiXCR on the 5' RACE reads. The table includes 150,000 to 200,000 distinct CDR3 sequences, roughly 10% detected once. Material for sequencing was PBMCs or a T cell subset sorted from them (not recorded which). The sequence came from a man aged 18 to 29 who had mild COVID-19 (a few samples of this study predate the infection). Cell type and time point are not known.

The CDR3, as DNA: TGCGCCAGCAGCTTGGAGTCATTCGTTGGGACGTTAGGAAACACCATATATTTT. Its translation is CASSLESFVGTLGNTIYF. The chain joins TRBV5-1 to TRBJ1-3; possible D gene TRBD1, 5 bases. The CDR3 is 18 residues long. V was shortened by 0 bases and J by 4 bases, with 20 bases between the two germline ends. CDR1 SGHRS and CDR2 YFSETQ come from the germline V gene. The whole variable domain, filled in from reference TRBV5-1 and TRBJ1-3, reads KAGVTQTPRYLIKTRGQQVTLSCSPISGHRSVSWYQQTPGQGLQFLFEYFSETQRNKGNFPGRFSGRQFSNSRSEMNVSTLELGDSALYLCASSLESFVGTLGNTIYFGEGSWLTVV.